These 21 T cell receptor beta chains originate from one sample sequenced in a study of T cells in Graves' hyperthyroidism and ophthalmopathy. TCR beta CDR3 regions were amplified from RNA. First-round RT-PCR with HTBI primers amplified the TCR CDR3 region. One entry per CDR3 protein, called by TCRdb with MiXCR from the multiplex PCR reads. In the table there are 550,000 to 600,000 distinct CDR3 sequences, approximately 15% of which are singletons. Sequenced input: blood. Every receptor here comes from a woman between 18 and 30 years old with Graves' hyperthyroidism.

This clonotype was recorded at least ten times. This rearrangement joins TRBV29-1 to TRBJ1-1; the D gene is possibly TRBD1 (5 bases). Trimming cost V 1 base and J 2 bases, with 8 bases left between them. This CDR3 contains 13 residues. Per germline, CDR1 SQVTM and CDR2 ANQGSEA. CDR3: CSVEVTANTEAFF. The CDR3 nucleotides are TGCAGCGTTGAAGTGACAGCAAACACTGAAGCTTTCTTT. Using reference TRBV29-1 and TRBJ1-1 for the parts outside the CDR3, the full variable domain is SAVISQKPSRDICQRGTSLTIQCQVDSQVTMMFWYRQQPGQSLTLIATANQGSEATYESGFVIDKFPISRPNLTFSTLTVSNMSPEDSSIYLCSVEVTANTEAFFGQGTRLTVV.

The V call is TRBV5-1, the J call TRBJ2-5; D gene ambiguous. The germline V gene encodes CDR1 SGHRS and CDR2 YFSETQ. The CDR3 extends over 14 amino acids. Trimming took off 0 bases at V and 4 bases at J, with 10 bases between the two ends. The CDR3 nucleotides are TGCGCCAGCAGCTTGGCAGGAACTGGAGAGACCCAGTACTTC. Its translation: CASSLAGTGETQYF.

This sequence joins TRBV4-1 and TRBJ2-7, with unresolved D. The J call is uncertain, as TRBJ2-1 better fits the DNA end. Germline CDR1 reads MGHRA; CDR2 reads YSYEKL. CDR3 length: 15 residues. The CDR3 nucleotides read TGCGCCAGCAGCCAGAGGACGGTCAGCTCCTACGAGCAGTTCTTC. Its protein product is CASSQRTVSSYEQFF.

This clonotype was seen a few times. V usage is TRBV6-1 and J usage is TRBJ2-7, with 9 bases fitting TRBD1. Germline assignment: CDR1 MNHNS and CDR2 SASEGT. J was trimmed by 4 bases and V by 0 bases; bases with no gene match: 4. The CDR3 spans 15 residues. CDR3 DNA sequence: TGTGCCAGCAGTGAAGCCACAGGGGGCACGTACGAGCAGTACTTC. Translation: CASSEATGGTYEQYF.

In this sample, this clonotype turned up a few times. This chain links TRBV7-3 with TRBJ2-3, with D perhaps matching TRBD2 (6 bases). CDR3 length: 16 amino acids. Germline lookup yields CDR1 SGHTA and CDR2 FQGTGA. Trimming took off 0 bases at V and 2 bases at J, with 12 bases between the two ends. The DNA of the CDR3 is TGTGCCAGCAGCTTAACGCTAGCGAGGAACACAGATACGCAGTATTTT. Translation gives CASSLTLARNTDTQYF. Variable domain in full (rest from reference TRBV7-3 and TRBJ2-3): GAGVSQTPSNKVTEKGKYVELRCDPISGHTALYWYRQSLGQGPEFLIYFQGTGAADDSGLPNDRFFAVRPEGSVSTLKIQRTERGDSAVYLCASSLTLARNTDTQYFGPGTRLTVL.

This clonotype has at least ten counts. V is TRBV6-1 and J is TRBJ1-1, with no clear D. Germline CDR1 reads MNHNS; CDR2 reads SASEGT. CDR3 size: 15 residues. Deletions cut 4 bases from V and 0 bases from J, with 12 bases between. CDR3 coding DNA: TGTGCCAGCAGTGCCTATAGGGAACTGAACACTGAAGCTTTCTTT. This encodes CASSAYRELNTEAFF.

Many counts were recorded for this clonotype. The V call is TRBV11-1, the J call TRBJ2-3; TRBD1 matches at 7 bases. CDR3 size: 16 residues. CDR1 and CDR2 (germline): SGHAT, FQDESV (reference sequence). After removal of 5 bases from V and 1 base from J, the junction contained 9 bases not matched to a gene. The CDR3 region has the DNA TGTGCCAGCAGCCTTACTCCCGGGACAGGCACAGATACGCAGTATTTT. Translation: CASSLTPGTGTDTQYF.

The chain links TRBV6-5 to TRBJ1-5, with a tentative D call TRBD1 (6 bases). V was trimmed by 1 base and J by 2 bases, leaving 15 bases between them. In germline, CDR1 is MNHEY, CDR2 SVGAGI. The CDR3 is 17 residues long. Here the CDR3 DNA reads TGTGCCAGCAGTTACTTGCTAGCCGCAGGGGGCAATCAGCCCCAGCATTTT. Its protein product is CASSYLLAAGGNQPQHF.

This clonotype was recorded at least ten times. This sequence joins TRBV7-2 and TRBJ2-3; no definite D call. This CDR3 spans 12 amino acids. Deletions cut 4 bases from V and 4 bases from J, with 6 bases between. Germline V gene lookup returns CDR1 SGHTA and CDR2 FQGNSA. The CDR3 region is CASSSNSDTQYF. The CDR3 nucleotides read TGTGCCAGCAGCTCCAACTCAGATACGCAGTATTTT.

This clonotype has ten or more counts. The chain employs TRBV12-3 or TRBV12-4 and TRBJ1-2, with D maybe TRBD1 (6 bases). Trimming removed 4 bases at V and 8 bases at J, with 17 bases between. The CDR3 sequence is 14 residues long. CDR3 region: CASSYEGGARGYTF. The CDR3 region has the DNA TGTGCCAGCAGTTACGAGGGGGGGGCCCGCGGCTACACCTTC.

The table lists this clonotype with many counts. The chain is built from TRBV2 and TRBJ1-1; TRBD1 matches 8 bases. CDR3 length: 15 amino acids. In germline, CDR1 is SNHLY, CDR2 FYNNEI. V dropped 1 base and J dropped 5; count of bases not matched to a gene: 6. DNA for the CDR3: TGTGCCAGCAGTGAAGGGACAGGGAGGAGGACTGAAGCTTTCTTT. It translates to CASSEGTGRRTEAFF.

This clonotype was recorded at least ten times. J is TRBJ1-5 and V is TRBV7-2, with 7 positions matching TRBD1. The germline gives CDR1 SGHTA, CDR2 FQGNSA. V lost 2 bases and J lost 3; bases outside the gene matches: 4. This CDR3 contains 15 residues. The CDR3 bases are TGTGCCAGCAGCTTATGGGGGACAGACAATCAGCCCCAGCATTTT. Residues: CASSLWGTDNQPQHF.

The CDR3 sequence is CASSLEGPGNTIYF. CDR3 DNA: TGTGCCAGCAGCTTGGAAGGACCTGGAAACACCATATATTTT. The V call is TRBV5-4, the J call TRBJ1-3; the D is unclear. Germline CDR1 SGHNT, CDR2 YYREEE (reference sequence). The V end lost 0 bases, the J end lost 2 bases, and 6 bases lay between the germline ends. CDR3 length equals 14 residues.

The rearrangement uses TRBV30 and TRBJ2-2; 12 positions agree with TRBD2. CDR1 is GTSNPN and CDR2 is SVGIG in the germline V gene (reference sequence). This CDR3 contains 15 residues. V trimming: 2 bases; J trimming: 4 bases; junction bases outside the gene matches: 2. For the CDR3, the DNA is TGTGCCTGGAGTACTAGCGGGGGGCCCACCGGGGAGCTGTTTTTT. Translated, it gives CAWSTSGGPTGELFF.

The chain links TRBV15 to TRBJ1-1, with TRBD1 identical over 7 bases. Unmatched junction bases numbered 3, after V lost 8 bases and J lost 0 bases. The CDR3 has 13 amino acids. Germline values: CDR1 LNHNV, CDR2 YYDKDF (reference sequence). The CDR3 coding sequence is TGTGCCACCTTAGGGGGCCTGAACACTGAAGCTTTCTTT. This gives the protein CATLGGLNTEAFF.

The gene calls are TRBV2 and TRBJ1-2; the D is unclear. There are 11 residues in the CDR3. Germline assignment: CDR1 SNHLY and CDR2 FYNNEI. The V end lost 5 bases, the J end lost 8 bases, and 9 bases lay between the germline ends. The CDR3 DNA follows: TGTGCCAGCAGTAGATCGGGGGGCTACACCTTC. Translated, it gives CASSRSGGYTF.

This clonotype has a count of ten or more. The chain recombines TRBV30 with TRBJ2-7; 7 bases match TRBD1. This CDR3 spans 16 amino acids. The germline CDR1 and CDR2 sequences are GTSNPN and SVGIG (reference sequence). The junction had 9 bases not matched to a gene; V was cut back by 1 base and J by 0 bases. The CDR3 loop reads CAWSAYGTASSYEQYF. CDR3 nucleotides: TGTGCCTGGAGTGCCTACGGGACAGCGAGCTCCTACGAGCAGTACTTC.

The sample holds many counts of this clonotype. The V call is TRBV5-1, the J call TRBJ2-7; D gene ambiguous. V dropped 0 bases and J dropped 7 bases, with 14 bases sitting between them. The length of the CDR3 is 14 residues. Germline CDR1 and CDR2: SGHRS and YFSETQ. The CDR3 region has the DNA TGCGCCAGCAGCTTGGCACCGGCCAATATGGAGCAGTACTTC. Its protein is CASSLAPANMEQYF.

V is TRBV19 and J is TRBJ1-2; D remains unclear. CDR1 LNHDA and CDR2 SQIVND come from the germline V gene (reference sequence). Trimming took 1 base from V and 4 from J, leaving 7 bases between them. The CDR3 consists of 13 residues. The CDR3 sequence is CASSIGSLYGYTF. The CDR3, as DNA: TGTGCCAGTAGTATAGGCAGTCTCTATGGCTACACCTTC.

The gene calls are TRBV3-1 and TRBJ2-1; 16 bases align to TRBD2. CDR3 length: 18 residues. The germline CDR1 and CDR2 sequences are LGHDT and YNNKEL (reference sequence). The J segment lost 6 bases and the V segment lost 2 bases, leaving 7 bases of the junction unmatched. CDR3 nucleotides: TGTGCCAGCAGCCAACCGGGACTAGCGGGAGGGGTTGGCAATGAGCAGTTCTTC. Its protein product is CASSQPGLAGGVGNEQFF.

This clonotype was detected many times. The chain uses TRBV11-1 and TRBJ1-1; D is uncertain. CDR3 size: 14 residues. V was trimmed by 5 bases and J by 3 bases, leaving 13 bases between them. Germline assignment: CDR1 SGHAT and CDR2 FQDESV (reference sequence). Written as DNA, the CDR3 is TGTGCCAGCAGCCCGAGACACGCCGACACTGAAGCTTTCTTT. Protein: CASSPRHADTEAFF.